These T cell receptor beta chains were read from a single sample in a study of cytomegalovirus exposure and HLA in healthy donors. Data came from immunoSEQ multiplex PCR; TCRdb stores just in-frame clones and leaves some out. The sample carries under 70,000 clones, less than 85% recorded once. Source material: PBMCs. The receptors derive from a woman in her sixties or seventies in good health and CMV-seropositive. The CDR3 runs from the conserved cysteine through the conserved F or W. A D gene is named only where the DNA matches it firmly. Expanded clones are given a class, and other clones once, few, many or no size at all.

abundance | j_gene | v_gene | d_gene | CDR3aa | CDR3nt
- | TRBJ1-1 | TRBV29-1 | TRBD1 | CSVLGQGSEAFF | TGCAGCGTTTTGGGACAGGGCTCTGAAGCTTTCTTT
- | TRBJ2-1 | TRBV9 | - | CASSVAWTRNEQFF | TGTGCCAGCAGCGTAGCTTGGACACGAAATGAGCAGTTCTTC
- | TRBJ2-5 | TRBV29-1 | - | CSVGSQYQETQYF | TGCAGCGTTGGGTCACAATACCAAGAGACCCAGTACTTC
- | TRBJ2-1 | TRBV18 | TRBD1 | CASSPPGQGAWEQFF | TGTGCCAGCTCACCTCCGGGACAGGGGGCTTGGGAGCAGTTCTTC
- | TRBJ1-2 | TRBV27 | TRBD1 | CASSPRQGAYGYTF | TGTGCCAGCAGTCCCCGACAGGGGGCATATGGCTACACCTTC
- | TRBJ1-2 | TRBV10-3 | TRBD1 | CAIRPGQGDGYTF | TGTGCCATCAGACCGGGACAGGGCGATGGCTACACCTTC
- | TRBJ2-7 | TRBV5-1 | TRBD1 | CASSFDRVTYEQYF | TGCGCCAGCAGCTTCGACAGGGTCACCTACGAGCAGTACTTC
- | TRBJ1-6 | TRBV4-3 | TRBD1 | CASSQGQGDDNSPLHF | TGCGCCAGCAGCCAAGGACAGGGGGATGACAATTCACCCCTCCACTTT
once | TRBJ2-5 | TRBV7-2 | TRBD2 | CASSPGLAGTQTQYF | TGTGCCAGCAGTCCAGGACTAGCGGGGACCCAGACCCAGTACTTC
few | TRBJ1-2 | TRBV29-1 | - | CSVDADGYTF | TGCAGCGTTGATGCAGATGGCTACACCTTC
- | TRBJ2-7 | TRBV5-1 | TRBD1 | CASSLDSGGIYEQYF | TGCGCCAGCAGCTTGGATTCAGGGGGAATCTACGAGCAGTACTTC
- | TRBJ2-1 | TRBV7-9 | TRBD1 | CASSSTGGAFHEQFF | TGTGCCAGCAGCTCGACAGGGGGTGCATTCCATGAGCAGTTCTTC
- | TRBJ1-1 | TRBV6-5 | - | CASEGGSDTEAFF | TGTGCCTCGGAGGGAGGTTCCGACACTGAAGCTTTCTTT
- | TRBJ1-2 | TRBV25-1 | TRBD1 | CASSEYIGGTGVYGYTF | TGTGCCAGCAGTGAATATATAGGTGGGACAGGGGTATATGGCTACACCTTC
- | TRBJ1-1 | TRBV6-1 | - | CASSEKGRTAEAFF | TGTGCCAGCAGTGAAAAGGGGAGGACGGCTGAAGCTTTCTTT
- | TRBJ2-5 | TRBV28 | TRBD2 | CASSLWASGQETQYF | TGTGCCAGCAGTTTGTGGGCTAGCGGACAAGAGACCCAGTACTTC
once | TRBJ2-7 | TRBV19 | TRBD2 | CASRLAASAYEQYF | TGTGCCAGTAGACTAGCGGCTTCGGCCTACGAGCAGTACTTC
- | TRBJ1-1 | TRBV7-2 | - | CASSLHPSTEAFF | TGTGCCAGCAGCCTTCACCCGAGCACTGAAGCTTTCTTT
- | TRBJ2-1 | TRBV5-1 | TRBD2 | CASSLTLAGGPNEQFF | TGCGCCAGCAGCCTAACACTAGCGGGGGGGCCCAATGAGCAGTTCTTC
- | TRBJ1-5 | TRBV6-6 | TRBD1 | CASNSGTGSQPQHF | TGTGCCAGCAATTCCGGGACAGGGAGCCAGCCCCAGCATTTT
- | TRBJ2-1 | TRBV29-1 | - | CSVEDGSRGQFF | TGCAGCGTTGAAGATGGGAGCAGGGGTCAGTTCTTC
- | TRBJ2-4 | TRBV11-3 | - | CASSPDPGVIAKNIQYF | TGTGCCAGCAGCCCTGACCCGGGGGTGATAGCCAAAAACATTCAGTACTTC
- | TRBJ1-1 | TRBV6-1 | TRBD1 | CASSPTGVERTEAFF | TGTGCCAGCAGCCCGACAGGGGTCGAAAGAACTGAAGCTTTCTTT
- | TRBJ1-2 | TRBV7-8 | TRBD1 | CASSLEEGAYYGYTF | TGTGCCAGCAGCTTAGAGGAGGGGGCTTACTATGGCTACACCTTC
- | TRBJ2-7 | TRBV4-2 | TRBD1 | CASSQGETGYNDEQYF | TGTGCCAGCAGCCAAGGGGAGACAGGGTACAACGACGAGCAGTACTTC
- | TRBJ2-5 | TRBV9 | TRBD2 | CASSVVSGGYQETQYF | TGTGCCAGCAGCGTAGTAAGCGGGGGGTACCAAGAGACCCAGTACTTC
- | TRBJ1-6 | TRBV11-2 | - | CASSLDRTSPLHF | TGTGCCAGCAGCTTAGATCGGACATCACCCCTCCACTTT
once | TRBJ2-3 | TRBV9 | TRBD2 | CASSVVAGGMDTQYF | TGTGCCAGCAGCGTAGTAGCGGGGGGTATGGATACGCAGTATTTT
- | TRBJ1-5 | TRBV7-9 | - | CSSSFEGGSNQPQHF | TGTTCCAGCAGCTTCGAGGGGGGGAGCAATCAGCCCCAGCATTTT
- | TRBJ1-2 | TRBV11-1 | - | CASSSRLGYTF | TGTGCCAGCAGCTCCCGGTTGGGCTACACCTTC
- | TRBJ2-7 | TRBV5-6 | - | CASRLNSYEQYF | TGTGCCAGCAGATTAAATTCCTACGAGCAGTACTTC
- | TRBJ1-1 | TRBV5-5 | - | CASSLSQQGTEAFF | TGTGCCAGCAGCTTGTCACAGCAGGGCACTGAAGCTTTCTTT
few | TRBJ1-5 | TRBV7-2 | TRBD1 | CASSLVPGGAGQPQHF | TGTGCCAGCAGCTTAGTGCCAGGGGGCGCAGGGCAGCCCCAGCATTTT
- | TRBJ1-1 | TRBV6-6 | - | CAISESTTFNTEAFF | TGTGCCATCAGTGAGTCGACAACCTTTAACACTGAAGCTTTCTTT
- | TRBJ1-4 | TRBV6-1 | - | CASSATGSGGEKLFF | TGTGCCAGCAGTGCAACAGGTTCAGGTGGGGAAAAACTGTTTTTT
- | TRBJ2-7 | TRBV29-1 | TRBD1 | CSVETLRQGGEQYF | TGCAGCGTTGAAACACTTCGACAGGGCGGAGAGCAGTACTTC
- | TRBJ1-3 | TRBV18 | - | CASSRTGIHSGNTIYF | TGTGCCAGCTCAAGAACCGGGATCCACTCTGGAAACACCATATATTTT
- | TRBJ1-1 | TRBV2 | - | CASSPRGTQNTEAFF | TGTGCCAGCAGCCCTAGGGGAACTCAGAACACTGAAGCTTTCTTT
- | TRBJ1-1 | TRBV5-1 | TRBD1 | CASSPSTGGNTEAFF | TGCGCCAGCAGCCCATCCACAGGGGGAAACACTGAAGCTTTCTTT
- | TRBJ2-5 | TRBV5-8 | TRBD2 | CASSLAQRGDPQETQYF | TGTGCCAGCAGCTTGGCCCAGCGGGGAGACCCACAAGAGACCCAGTACTTC
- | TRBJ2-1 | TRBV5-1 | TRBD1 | CASMEQGQPYNEQFF | TGCGCCAGCATGGAACAGGGACAGCCCTACAATGAGCAGTTCTTC
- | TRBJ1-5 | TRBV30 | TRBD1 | CALHRGGNQPQHF | TGTGCCTTGCACAGGGGCGGCAATCAGCCCCAGCATTTT
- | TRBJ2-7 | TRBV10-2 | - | CASSEERQNSKEQYF | TGCGCCAGCAGTGAGGAGAGGCAGAACTCTAAGGAGCAGTACTTC
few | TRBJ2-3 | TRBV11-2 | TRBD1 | CASSLTGGSWSDTQYF | TGTGCCAGCAGCTTGACAGGGGGATCATGGTCAGATACGCAGTATTTT
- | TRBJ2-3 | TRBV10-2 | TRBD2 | CASSESKRGIDTQYF | TGCGCCAGCAGTGAGTCGAAGCGGGGAATAGATACGCAGTATTTT
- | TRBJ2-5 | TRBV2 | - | CASKTLRGYMETQYF | TGTGCCAGCAAGACCCTAAGGGGTTATATGGAGACCCAGTACTTC
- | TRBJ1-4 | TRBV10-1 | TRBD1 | CASRHPGQGSEKLFF | TGCGCCAGCAGACACCCGGGACAGGGTAGTGAAAAACTGTTTTTT
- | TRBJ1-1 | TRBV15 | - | CATSRDLTVIEAFF | TGTGCCACCAGCAGAGATTTAACGGTGATTGAAGCTTTCTTT
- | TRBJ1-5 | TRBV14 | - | CASSLGRQGPQHF | TGTGCCAGCAGCCTGGGGAGGCAAGGGCCCCAGCATTTT
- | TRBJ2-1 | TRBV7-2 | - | CASSKDRFPYNEQFF | TGTGCCAGCAGCAAAGACAGGTTTCCCTACAATGAGCAGTTCTTC
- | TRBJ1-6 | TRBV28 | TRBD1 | CASSSTGGNRSPLHF | TGTGCCAGCAGTTCGACAGGGGGCAATCGTTCACCCCTCCACTTT
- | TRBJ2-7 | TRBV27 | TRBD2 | CASIRLAGRGEQYF | TGTGCCAGCATCCGACTAGCGGGGAGGGGCGAGCAGTACTTC
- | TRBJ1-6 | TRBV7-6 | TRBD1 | CASSRTGGLDSPLHF | TGTGCCAGCAGCCGGACAGGTGGTCTGGATTCACCCCTCCACTTT